This T cell receptor beta chain was obtained from a study of PD-L1 blockade in urothelial cancer. Study details: Males with urothelial cancer arising in the bladder constituted about 90% of the roughly 30 patients. The median T cell count in blood samples was roughly 140,000.

The templates were synthetic TCR analogs, and they were spiked into each PCR. The repertoire was sequenced with immunoSEQ multiplex PCR; TCRdb's copy has only in-frame clones and lacks some. The table records about 41,000 clones, approximately 85% of them present only once. Time point of the sample: peripheral blood 6 weeks after treatment start. Sequences were derived from PBMCs, sampled around atezolizumab (anti-PD-L1) treatment. The TCR sequence derives from a man in his 70s with urothelial cancer.

In nucleotides, the CDR3 is TGTGCCAGCAGTCTAGACCCGACAGGTTGGGCAGATACGCAGTATTTT. It specifies CASSLDPTGWADTQYF. The chain recombines TRBV5-5 with TRBJ2-3, with a weak D call TRBD1 (6 bases). Germline V gene lookup returns CDR1 SGHKS and CDR2 YYEKEE (reference sequence). CDR3 size: 16 residues. Trimming removed 5 bases at V and 4 bases at J, with 20 bases between.